There are a few counts of the clone carrying this TCR beta chain. These data come from a study of identical twins. Deletions cut 4 bases from V and 7 bases from J, with 18 bases between. There are 15 residues in the CDR3. Germline V gene data show CDR1 as SGHDT and CDR2 as YYEEEE. TCRdb called the 5' RACE reads again in MiXCR, with one record for every CDR3 protein. The sample comprises some 440,000 distinct CDR3 sequences, 20% to 25% of which are singletons, and about 2.9% rests with the top ten. These data were likewise used in another study, on T cells expressing NK-cell markers.

J is TRBJ2-1 and V is TRBV5-6; D is perhaps TRBD1 (5 bases). The material sequenced was CD4+ T cells sorted from blood. This TCR was sampled from a young woman in good health. The CDR3 sequence is CASSRPRASWNEQFF. The DNA of the CDR3 is TGTGCCAGCAGCCGCCCCAGGGCTTCTTGGAATGAGCAGTTCTTC.